These 23 T cell receptor beta chains were sequenced from one sample in a study of cytomegalovirus exposure and HLA in healthy donors (dated 2017 in TCRdb). The method behind the library was the immunoSEQ multiplex PCR assay. The multiplex PCR relied on a mix of 60 forward primers for TCR Vbeta segments and 13 reverse primers for TCR Jbeta segments. The table comes from immuneACCESS by way of TCRdb, which keeps in-frame sequences with V and J called. Part of the clones is missing from these tables; in studies checked, under half for an unresolved V gene and the rest for unknown reasons. A total of some 65,000 clones appear in this sample, 70% to 80% of them only once. The ten largest clones take up around 3% of the sample. The sequenced material came from PBMCs. Receptors were obtained from a girl aged 10 to 17 in good health and CMV-seropositive.

The J gene is TRBJ1-2, the V gene TRBV6-5; tentatively, D is TRBD1 (6 bases). There are 13 residues in the CDR3. The V end was cut by 6 bases, the J end by 5 bases, with 13 bases between. CDR1 MNHEY and CDR2 SVGAGI come from the germline V gene. Written as DNA, the CDR3 is TGTGCCAGCAGACCAACAGGGTTATATGGCTACACCTTC. Translating gives CASRPTGLYGYTF.

The chain uses TRBV13 and TRBJ2-2, with 7 bases identical to TRBD1. J was trimmed by 4 bases and V by 3 bases; bases with no gene match: 5. The germline V gene encodes CDR1 PRHDT and CDR2 FYEKMQ (reference sequence). The CDR3 loop spans 15 amino acids. CDR3 loop: CASSFGDSLTGELFF. CDR3 coding DNA: TGTGCCAGCAGCTTCGGGGACAGCCTCACCGGGGAGCTGTTTTTT.

The chain combines TRBV5-8 with TRBJ1-5; TRBD1 is a possible D gene (6 bases). Trimming removed 4 bases from V and 3 bases from J, with 17 bases in between. Per the germline V gene, CDR1 is SGHTS and CDR2 is YDEGEE. This CDR3 comprises 16 residues. CDR3 DNA: TGTGCCAGCAGCACCCTTCCGACAGGTACCAATCAGCCCCAGCATTTT. Protein sequence: CASSTLPTGTNQPQHF.

This clone was recorded a few times. V gene TRBV19 combines with J gene TRBJ1-4, with D uncertain. Trimming left V 0 bases short and J 8 bases short, with 4 bases between. In germline, CDR1 is LNHDA, CDR2 SQIVND (reference sequence). The CDR3 length is 12 residues. The CDR3 DNA sequence: TGTGCCAGTAGTATAGATCGGGAAAAACTGTTTTTT. It translates to CASSIDREKLFF. Based on the CDR3 plus reference TRBV19 and TRBJ1-4, the full variable domain is DGGITQSPKYLFRKEGQNVTLSCEQNLNHDAMYWYRQDPGQGLRLIYYSQIVNDFQKGDIAEGYSVSREKKESFPLTVTSAQKNPTAFYLCASSIDREKLFFGSGTQLSVL.

The chain links TRBV18 to TRBJ1-2; D gene uncertain. This CDR3 has 14 amino acids. In germline, CDR1 is KGHSH, CDR2 LQKENI. Trimming removed 1 base at V and 0 bases at J, with 6 bases between. The CDR3 region has the DNA TGTGCCAGCTCACCACTCGGGGCTAACTATGGCTACACCTTC. Its translation is CASSPLGANYGYTF.

This chain uses TRBV6-6 with TRBJ1-1; D gene unclear. CDR3 length: 15 amino acids. The V end lost 5 bases, the J end lost 2 bases, and 15 bases lay between the germline ends. Germline lookup yields CDR1 MNHNY and CDR2 SVGAGI (reference sequence). The CDR3 sequence is CASSDSTDYNTEAFF. In DNA form, the CDR3 reads TGTGCCAGCAGTGATTCGACGGACTACAACACTGAAGCTTTCTTT.

The chain recombines TRBV11-3 with TRBJ1-1; no clear D gene. Trimming cost V 2 bases and J 7 bases, with 5 bases left between them. The CDR3 has 11 amino acids. In germline, CDR1 is SGHNT, CDR2 YENEEA. The DNA for the CDR3 is TGTGCCAGCAGCTTAAACGGTGAAGCTTTCTTT. Translation: CASSLNGEAFF. Variable domain in full (rest from reference TRBV11-3 and TRBJ1-1): EAGVVQSPRYKIIEKKQPVAFWCNPISGHNTLYWYLQNLGQGPELLIRYENEEAVDDSQLPKDRFSAERLKGVDSTLKIQPAELGDSAVYLCASSLNGEAFFGQGTRLTVV.

The chain has TRBV11-2 and TRBJ2-3, with D uncertain. The CDR3 is made up of 17 amino acids. Germline assignment: CDR1 SGHAT and CDR2 FQNNGV. Trimming took off 4 bases at V and 0 bases at J, with 17 bases between the two ends. The CDR3 sequence is CASSSNGFRTSTDTQYF. The CDR3 bases are TGTGCCAGCAGCTCTAACGGGTTCCGAACTAGCACAGATACGCAGTATTTT.

This rearrangement joins TRBV10-1 to TRBJ2-3; D remains ambiguous. From germline, CDR1 is WNHNN and CDR2 SYGVQD (reference sequence). This CDR3 has 14 amino acids. The ends were cut back, 2 bases at V and 4 bases at J, with 10 bases in the middle. CDR3 sequence reads: CASSEAAPPDTQYF. The CDR3 bases are TGCGCCAGCAGTGAGGCGGCCCCCCCAGATACGCAGTATTTT.

The V call is TRBV20-1, the J call TRBJ2-7; D is undetermined. Deletions cut 3 bases from V and 12 bases from J, with 15 bases between. Germline V gene lookup returns CDR1 DFQATT and CDR2 SNEGSKA (reference sequence). This CDR3 has 11 amino acids. Written as DNA, the CDR3 is TGCAGTGCTAGGGCTGGCGGAAACTCGTACTTC. The encoded protein is CSARAGGNSYF.

J is TRBJ1-6 and V is TRBV7-2, with a possible D match to TRBD1 (5 bases). Germline V gene data show CDR1 as SGHTA and CDR2 as FQGNSA. V was shortened by 5 bases and J by 8 bases, with 19 bases between the two germline ends. The length of the CDR3 is 16 residues. CDR3: CASSREGAGTYSPLHF. The CDR3 DNA reads TGTGCCAGCAGCAGAGAGGGAGCAGGGACTTATTCACCCCTCCACTTT.

The rearrangement links TRBV5-3 to TRBJ2-1; 8 bases line up with TRBD2. TRBV5-3 is filed as an ORF, its function uncertain. J was trimmed by 4 bases and V by 4 bases; bases with no gene match: 7. The CDR3 length is 15 residues. CDR3 DNA: TGTGCCAGAAGCAGCGGGACTAGTACATACAATGAGCAGTTCTTC. It encodes CARSSGTSTYNEQFF.

The CDR3 DNA reads as TGTGCCAGCAGTTACCGGGCGGGCCAGTACAATGAGCAGTTCTTC. Translation gives CASSYRAGQYNEQFF. This sequence joins TRBV2 and TRBJ2-1, with D possibly TRBD2 on 5 matching bases. The CDR3 covers 15 residues. Trimming stripped 5 bases from V and 4 bases from J, with 15 bases between. Germline V gene sequence: CDR1 SNHLY, CDR2 FYNNEI. The full variable domain, in which reference TRBV2 and TRBJ2-1 provide the parts outside the CDR3, is EPEVTQTPSHQVTQMGQEVILRCVPISNHLYFYWYRQILGQKVEFLVSFYNNEISEKSEIFDDQFSVERPDGSNFTLKIRSTKLEDSAMYFCASSYRAGQYNEQFFGPGTRLTVL.

CDR3 residues: CASRGTFLTGNTIYF. The CDR3 DNA reads TGTGCCAGCAGGGGCACCTTCCTCACTGGAAACACCATATATTTT. This chain joins TRBV2 and TRBJ1-3, with D hard to call. The V gene's germline CDR1 is SNHLY and CDR2 FYNNEI. The CDR3 is made up of 15 amino acids. Trimming pared 6 bases from V and 2 bases from J, leaving 14 bases between.

The genes are TRBV6-5 and TRBJ2-3; D gene unclear. Germline CDR1 and CDR2: MNHEY and SVGAGI. CDR3 length equals 14 residues. V was cut by 8 bases and J by 4 bases, with 16 bases left in between. CDR3 residues: CASRVALTADTQYF. CDR3 in DNA: TGTGCCAGCCGGGTCGCCCTAACCGCAGATACGCAGTATTTT.

The chain carries TRBV4-1 and TRBJ2-7; perhaps TRBD2 as D (5 bases). This CDR3 is built from 14 residues. The V end was cut by 4 bases, the J end by 3 bases, with 13 bases between. The germline CDR1 and CDR2 sequences are MGHRA and YSYEKL. CDR3 DNA sequence: TGCGCCAGCAGCCCCGGGGAAGCGGACTACGAGCAGTACTTC. Amino acid sequence: CASSPGEADYEQYF.

Only a few counts were recorded for this clone. The chain links TRBV4-1 to TRBJ1-5; 7 nucleotides line up with TRBD1. The CDR3 consists of 16 residues. Germline CDR1 reads MGHRA; CDR2 reads YSYEKL. V shed 3 bases and J 3 bases; nucleotides not matched to a gene: 8. CDR3: CASSHNSGTVNQPQHF. CDR3 DNA: TGCGCCAGCAGCCACAATTCCGGGACAGTCAATCAGCCCCAGCATTTT.

The rearrangement joins TRBV20-1 to TRBJ1-2; TRBD1 might be the D (6 bases). V was cut by 6 bases and J by 5 bases, with 7 bases left in between. The CDR3 runs to 10 residues. From germline, CDR1 is DFQATT and CDR2 SNEGSKA (reference sequence). The CDR3 DNA reads TGCAGTGCGAGGGGGTATGGCTACACCTTC. It encodes CSARGYGYTF.

This chain connects TRBV6-5 to TRBJ1-2; D might be TRBD1 (5 bases). V gave up 6 bases and J gave up 8 bases, with 19 bases separating them. Germline V gene lookup returns CDR1 MNHEY and CDR2 SVGAGI. The length of the CDR3 is 14 residues. The CDR3 DNA is TGTGCCAGCAGCCGGCAGGGCGGGAGCCTCGGCTACACCTTC. The encoded protein is CASSRQGGSLGYTF.

The chain couples TRBV7-9 to TRBJ2-1; the match to TRBD2 covers 7 bases. The V gene end was trimmed by 3 bases and the J gene end by 7 bases; junction bases not matched to a gene: 6. Per the germline V gene, CDR1 is SEHNR and CDR2 is FQNEAQ (reference sequence). This CDR3 comprises 14 residues. This CDR3 reads CASSFGGSINEQFF. The CDR3 DNA reads as TGTGCCAGCAGCTTTGGCGGGAGTATAAATGAGCAGTTCTTC.

V usage is TRBV30 and J usage is TRBJ2-3, with D possibly matching TRBD2 (5 bases). V gave up 2 bases and J gave up 4 bases, with 10 bases separating them. This CDR3 comprises 13 residues. Germline V gene sequence: CDR1 GTSNPN, CDR2 SVGIG (reference sequence). DNA for the CDR3: TGTGCCTGGAGTCCGGGCGGGCCAGATACGCAGTATTTT. Encoded protein: CAWSPGGPDTQYF.

J is TRBJ1-1 and V is TRBV30, with TRBD1 identical over 8 bases. The CDR3 spans 14 residues. J was trimmed by 11 bases and V by 1 base; bases with no gene match: 12. Germline V gene lookup returns CDR1 GTSNPN and CDR2 SVGIG (reference sequence). The CDR3 DNA follows: TGTGCCTGGAGTGGAGACAGGGGAGAGAGGGTTGCTTTCTTT. It specifies CAWSGDRGERVAFF.

CDR3 DNA: TGTGCCAGCAGCTCCACCCCCGGCACTGAAGCTTTCTTT. It specifies CASSSTPGTEAFF. This chain connects TRBV5-4 to TRBJ1-1; D is unresolved. Trimming cost V 3 bases and J 4 bases, with 10 bases left between them. The CDR3 loop spans 13 amino acids. CDR1 is SGHNT, CDR2 YYREEE, per germline (reference sequence).